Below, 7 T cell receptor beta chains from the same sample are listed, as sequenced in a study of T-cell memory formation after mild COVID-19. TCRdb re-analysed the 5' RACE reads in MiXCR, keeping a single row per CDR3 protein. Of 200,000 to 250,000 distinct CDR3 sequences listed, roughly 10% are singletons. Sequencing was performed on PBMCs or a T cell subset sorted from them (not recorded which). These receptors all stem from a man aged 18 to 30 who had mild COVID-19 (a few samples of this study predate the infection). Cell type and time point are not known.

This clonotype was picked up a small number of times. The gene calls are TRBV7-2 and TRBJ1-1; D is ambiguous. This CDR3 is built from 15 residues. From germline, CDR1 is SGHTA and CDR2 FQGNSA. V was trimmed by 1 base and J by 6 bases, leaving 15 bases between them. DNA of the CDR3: TGTGCCAGCAGCTTAGTTGGGGATTTTGTCTCTGAAGCTTTCTTT. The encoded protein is CASSLVGDFVSEAFF.

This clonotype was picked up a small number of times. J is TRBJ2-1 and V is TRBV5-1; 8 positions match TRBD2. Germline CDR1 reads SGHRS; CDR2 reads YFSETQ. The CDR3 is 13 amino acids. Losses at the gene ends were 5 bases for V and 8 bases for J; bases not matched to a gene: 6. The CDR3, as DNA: TGCGCCAGCAGTCGAGCGGGGGTCGATGAGCAGTTCTTC. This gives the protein CASSRAGVDEQFF.

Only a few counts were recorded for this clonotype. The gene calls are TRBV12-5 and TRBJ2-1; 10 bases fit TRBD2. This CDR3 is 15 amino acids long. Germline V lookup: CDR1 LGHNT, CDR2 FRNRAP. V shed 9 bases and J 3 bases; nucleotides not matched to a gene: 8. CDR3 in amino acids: CASTLVAGGYNEQFF. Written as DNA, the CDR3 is TGTGCTAGCACCTTGGTAGCGGGGGGCTACAATGAGCAGTTCTTC.

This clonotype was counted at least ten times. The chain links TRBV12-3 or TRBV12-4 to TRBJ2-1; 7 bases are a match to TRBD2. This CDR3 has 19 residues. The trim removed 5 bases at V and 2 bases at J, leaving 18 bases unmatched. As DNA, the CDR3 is TGTGCCAGCAGTCCACCGCGCGGGGGTCGGGACGGAGCCTACAATGAGCAGTTCTTC. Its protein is CASSPPRGGRDGAYNEQFF.

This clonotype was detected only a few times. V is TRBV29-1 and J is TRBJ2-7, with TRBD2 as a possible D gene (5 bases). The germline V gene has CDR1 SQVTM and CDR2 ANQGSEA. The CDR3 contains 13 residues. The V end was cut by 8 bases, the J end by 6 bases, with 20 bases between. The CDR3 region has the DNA TGCAGCACAACTCCGTTTGGAGAGGGCGAGCAGTACTTC. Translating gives CSTTPFGEGEQYF.

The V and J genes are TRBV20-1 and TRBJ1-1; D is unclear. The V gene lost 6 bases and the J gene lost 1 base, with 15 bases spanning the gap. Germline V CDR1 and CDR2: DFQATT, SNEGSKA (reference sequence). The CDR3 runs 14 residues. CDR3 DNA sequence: TGCAGTGCCCCCTCAGGAGGTTCGAACACTGAAGCTTTCTTT. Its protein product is CSAPSGGSNTEAFF.

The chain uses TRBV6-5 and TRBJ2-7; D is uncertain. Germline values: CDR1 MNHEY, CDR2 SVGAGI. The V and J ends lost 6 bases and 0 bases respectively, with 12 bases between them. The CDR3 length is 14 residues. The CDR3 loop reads CASSQSRSSYEQYV. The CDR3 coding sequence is TGTGCCAGCAGCCAGAGCCGAAGCTCCTACGAGCAGTACGTC.